These 11 T cell receptor beta chains were all obtained from the same sample, sequenced in a study of tissue T cells after allogeneic stem cell transplantation. Time point described: mouse harvest day 7 after allogeneic transplant. Each mouse received 10^7 T-cell-depleted marrow cells plus 10^6 splenic CD5+ T cells by tail vein. Sequencing used immunoSEQ multiplex PCR; TCRdb keeps in-frame clones, though not all of them. Altogether about 11,000 clones are present, around two fifths being singletons, with the ten largest covering approximately 1.7%. Material: skin. The receptors stem from a female BALB/c mouse given C57BL/6 T cells with graft-versus-host disease after an allogeneic hematopoietic cell transplant.

This clone has a single count. Genes here carry mouse names. The read ends 1 residue early relative to the CDR3; the germline J gene fills the gap. The chain recombines TRBV3 with TRBJ2-4; 9 bases map to TRBD1. The germline gives CDR1 SNHLY, CDR2 FYNGKV (reference sequence). V shed 5 bases and J 5 bases; nucleotides not matched to a gene: 5. The CDR3 extends over 14 amino acids. The CDR3 reads CASSPRDRVNTLYF. The part of the CDR3 DNA that was read is TGTGCCAGCAGCCCCCGGGACAGGGTAAACACCTTGTAC.

Of note for this clone: Genes here carry mouse names. The read comes to an end 1 residue before the CDR3 does, leaving the germline J gene to fill in the end. The chain couples TRBV13-2 to TRBJ2-4; 10 bases map to TRBD2. Germline assignment: CDR1 NNHNN and CDR2 SYGAGS (reference sequence). This CDR3 is built from 14 residues. Trimming took 4 bases from V and 3 from J; bases not matched to a gene: 2. CDR3 sequence reads: CASGLWGGQNTLYF. The part of the CDR3 DNA that was read is TGTGCCAGCGGTCTCTGGGGGGGCCAAAACACCTTGTAC.

This clone has a handful of counts. Gene and germline names: mouse. The read halts 1 residue ahead of the CDR3 end, with the missing end drawn from the germline J gene. The chain recombines TRBV31 with TRBJ1-5, with D uncertain. The CDR3 covers 13 residues. The germline CDR1 and CDR2 sequences are GKSSPN and SITVG. V was trimmed by 4 bases and J by 1 base, leaving 8 bases between them. This chain's CDR3 is CAWTVGNNQAPLF. CDR3 bases read: TGTGCCTGGACGGTCGGAAACAACCAGGCTCCGCTT.

As concerns this clone: Mouse gene names apply. The read terminates 1 residue before the CDR3 end, so the remaining end is supplied by the germline J gene. The chain carries TRBV23 and TRBJ2-3; the D call in the table, TRBD1, was not verified against the DNA. The CDR3 has 13 residues. Germline-derived CDR1 and CDR2 are KGHTA and FQNQQP. CDR3 DNA, as far as it was read: TGCTCCAGCCGGGACAATAGTGCAGAAACGCTGTAT. Protein product: CSSRDNSAETLY. The entire CDR3 protein is CSSRDNSAETLYF.

This clone was seen more than once but under ten times. The genes are named according to mouse. The read ends 1 residue shy of where the CDR3 ends; the end is completed using the germline J gene. This CDR3 is also generated by other DNA sequences in the sample. The chain combines TRBV26 with TRBJ1-3; D may be TRBD1 (5 bases). In germline, CDR1 is KGHPV, CDR2 FQNQEV (reference sequence). The V end was cut by 2 bases, the J end by 0 bases, with 5 bases between. The CDR3 length is 14 residues. The CDR3 here is CASSLDSSGNTLYF. The sequenced CDR3 bases are TGTGCCAGCAGTCTGGACAGTTCTGGAAATACGCTCTAT.

With regard to this clone: Genes and germline are mouse. Incomplete CDR3 DNA: TGTGCCAGCAGTCTGAGAGCTGGGGGGGCTTATGAACAGTAC. This translates into CASSLRAGGAYEQY. The entire CDR3 protein reads CASSLRAGGAYEQYF. The chain recombines TRBV26 with TRBJ2-7; 10 nucleotides align to TRBD2. The read gets to within 1 residue of the CDR3 end, and the germline J gene fills in the rest. Germline CDR1 is KGHPV and CDR2 is FQNQEV (reference sequence). The trim removed 2 bases at V and 4 bases at J, leaving 5 bases unmatched. CDR3 length: 15 amino acids.

The table lists this clone with a few counts. The genes and germline here are from mouse. Read sequence stops 1 residue before the CDR3 end, and the germline J gene provides the missing end. The rearrangement links TRBV13-1 to TRBJ2-1; TRBD2 agrees at 8 bases. CDR3 length equals 16 residues. Losses at the gene ends were 5 bases for V and 1 base for J; bases not matched to a gene: 8. Per the germline V gene, CDR1 is NSHNY and CDR2 is SYGAGN. The sequenced part of the CDR3 DNA is TGTGCCAGCAGAAAAATTGGGGGGGAGAACTATGCTGAGCAGTTC. Residues: CASRKIGGENYAEQF. Given in full, the CDR3 is CASRKIGGENYAEQFF.

This clone qualifies as medium-sized. Gene names and germline refer to mouse. The CDR3 end is not reached by the read, which stops 1 residue before it; the germline J gene fills it in. The chain employs TRBV13-3 and TRBJ1-1, with TRBD1 matching 7 bases. The trim removed 4 bases at V and 0 bases at J, leaving 3 bases unmatched. Germline V lookup: CDR1 NNHDY, CDR2 SYVADS. The CDR3 totals 14 residues. This CDR3 reads CASSFDRANTEVFF. The sequenced part of the CDR3 DNA is TGTGCCAGCAGTTTTGACAGGGCAAACACAGAAGTCTTC.

With regard to this clone: Gene names are the mouse ones. The read terminates 1 residue before the CDR3 end, so the remaining end is supplied by the germline J gene. This rearrangement joins TRBV20 to TRBJ1-4; D is possibly TRBD1 (6 bases). The length of the CDR3 is 13 residues. From germline, CDR1 is GFQATS and CDR2 STVNSAI. Trimming removed 6 bases at V and 2 bases at J, with 10 bases between. The sequenced part of the CDR3 DNA is TGTGGTGCCCTTCAGGGGTCCAACGAAAGATTATTT. Amino acid sequence: CGALQGSNERLF. The whole CDR3 sequence is CGALQGSNERLFF.

For this clone: Genes and germline are mouse. The CDR3 end is not reached by the read, which stops 1 residue before it; the germline J gene fills it in. The sample has other DNA sequences that encode this CDR3 too. J is TRBJ2-5 and V is TRBV23; TRBD2 is the table's D call and was not checked against the DNA. This CDR3 comprises 15 residues. Germline lookup yields CDR1 KGHTA and CDR2 FQNQQP. The CDR3 bases that were read are TGCTCCAGCAGTCAATCTCTGGGGGGGCAAGACACCCAGTAC. This gives the protein CSSSQSLGGQDTQY. The CDR3, in full, reads CSSSQSLGGQDTQYF. The entire variable domain, with the rest obtained from reference TRBV23 and TRBJ2-5, is as follows: DAAVTQKPRYLIKMKGQEAEMKCIPEKGHTAVFWYQQKQSKELKFLIYFQNQQPLDQIDMVKERFSAVCPSSSLCSLGIRTCEAEDSALYLCSSSQSLGGQDTQYFGPGTRLLVL.

For this clone: This may come from a read error, since a much larger clone is one base off. All gene names here are mouse names. The read terminates 1 residue ahead of where the CDR3 ends, so the germline J gene completes it. The chain recombines TRBV3 with TRBJ1-2; TRBD1 agrees at 8 bases. Germline V gene sequence: CDR1 SNHLY, CDR2 FYNGKV (reference sequence). This CDR3 has 13 residues. Trimming at V came to 6 bases and at J to 2 bases, leaving 2 bases not matched to a gene. Partial CDR3 DNA: TGTGCCAGCAGTCGACAGGGGAACTCCGACTACACC. This gives the protein CASSRQGNSDYT. The full CDR3 sequence reads CASSRQGNSDYTF.